Listed here are 9 T cell receptor beta chains from one sample, sequenced in a study of T cell responses to AZD1222 COVID-19 vaccine. The protocol was immunoSEQ multiplex PCR, while the TCRdb copy is restricted to in-frame clones and leaves out a portion. The profile covers roughly 95,000 clones, with around 87% appearing a single time and about 2.5% taken by the ten largest. The sequencing here drew on peripheral blood, taken on day 0 of AZD1222 vaccination. The receptors originated from an adult in good health.

V gene TRBV10-3 combines with J gene TRBJ1-1; no reliable D call. The CDR3 has 13 residues. The germline V gene encodes CDR1 ENHRY and CDR2 SYGVKD. V was pared by 0 bases and J by 4 bases, with 6 bases between. The CDR3 protein is CAISESWGTEAFF. The CDR3 DNA sequence: TGTGCCATCAGTGAGTCATGGGGCACTGAAGCTTTCTTT.

V gene TRBV11-2 combines with J gene TRBJ2-1; D remains unclear. This CDR3 comprises 14 residues. V dropped 2 bases and J dropped 0 bases, with 5 bases sitting between them. Germline V gives CDR1 SGHAT, CDR2 FQNNGV. This chain's CDR3 is CASSLMSSYNEQFF. In nucleotides, the CDR3 is TGTGCCAGCAGCTTAATGAGCTCCTACAATGAGCAGTTCTTC.

The chain recombines TRBV29-1 with TRBJ2-7; D uncertain. There are 13 residues in the CDR3. Trimming shortened V by 8 bases and J by 6 bases, and 20 bases separated the two germline ends. Per germline, CDR1 SQVTM and CDR2 ANQGSEA. The CDR3 DNA follows: TGCAGCTCAAAAGAACTCAACGGTCGCGAGCAGTACTTC. This translates into CSSKELNGREQYF.

J is TRBJ2-7 and V is TRBV2; the match to TRBD2 covers 14 bases. The CDR3 has 15 residues. The V gene's germline CDR1 is SNHLY and CDR2 FYNNEI. The J segment lost 4 bases and the V segment lost 6 bases, leaving 5 bases of the junction unmatched. DNA for the CDR3: TGTGCCAGCAGCGGTAGGACTAGCGGGGGGTACGAGCAGTACTTC. It specifies CASSGRTSGGYEQYF.

The V gene is TRBV6-5, the J gene TRBJ1-4; the D gene is possibly TRBD1 (6 bases). With 4 bases removed from V and 5 bases from J, the gap between germline ends came to 17 bases. CDR1 is MNHEY, CDR2 SVGAGI, per germline. There are 16 residues in the CDR3. The CDR3 DNA follows: TGTGCCAGCAGTTTATTCTTCGGGGGCATAAATGAAAAACTGTTTTTT. Translating gives CASSLFFGGINEKLFF.

CDR3 nucleotides: TGTGCCAGCAGTTTACTCTTTGGAAACACCATATATTTT. It translates to CASSLLFGNTIYF. This chain links TRBV12-3 or TRBV12-4 with TRBJ1-3; no firm D call. The V gene lost 2 bases and the J gene lost 3 bases, with 5 bases spanning the gap. This CDR3 region has 13 residues.

The rearrangement joins TRBV9 to TRBJ1-2, with a tentative D call TRBD1 (5 bases). V was shortened by 0 bases and J by 1 base, with 13 bases between the two germline ends. Germline assignment: CDR1 SGDLS and CDR2 YYNGEE. The CDR3 is 16 residues long. CDR3 coding DNA: TGTGCCAGCAGCGTAGATTACGGGGGAAGTAACTATGGCTACACCTTC. Translated: CASSVDYGGSNYGYTF.

The rearrangement links TRBV20-1 to TRBJ1-5; TRBD1 matches 8 bases. This CDR3 spans 15 amino acids. Germline-derived CDR1 and CDR2 are DFQATT and SNEGSKA (reference sequence). V shed 3 bases, J shed 1 base, and the junction held 5 bases outside the gene matches. The CDR3 region is CSASKRTGSNQPQHF. Here the CDR3 DNA reads TGCAGTGCTAGTAAAAGGACAGGGAGCAATCAGCCCCAGCATTTT.

V usage is TRBV24-1 and J usage is TRBJ2-2, with 10 bases fitting TRBD2. After removal of 3 bases from V and 1 base from J, the junction contained 7 bases not matched to a gene. This CDR3 has 18 amino acids. From germline, CDR1 is KGHDR and CDR2 SFDVKD. The CDR3 loop reads CATSDPWRTSGNTGELFF. For the CDR3, the DNA is TGTGCCACCAGTGATCCGTGGCGGACTAGCGGGAACACCGGGGAGCTGTTTTTT.